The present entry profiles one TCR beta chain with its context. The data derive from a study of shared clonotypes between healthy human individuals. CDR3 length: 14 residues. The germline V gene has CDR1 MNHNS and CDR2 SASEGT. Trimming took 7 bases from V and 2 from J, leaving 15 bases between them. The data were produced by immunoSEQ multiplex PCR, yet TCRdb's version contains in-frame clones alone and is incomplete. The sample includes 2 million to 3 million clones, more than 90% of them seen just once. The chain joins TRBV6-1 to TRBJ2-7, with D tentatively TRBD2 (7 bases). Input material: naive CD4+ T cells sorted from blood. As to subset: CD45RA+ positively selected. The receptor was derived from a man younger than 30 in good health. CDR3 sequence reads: CASKEGGGAYEQYF. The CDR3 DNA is TGTGCCAGCAAAGAAGGAGGGGGGGCCTACGAGCAGTACTTC.